This T cell receptor beta chain was captured in a study of T cells in localized non-small cell lung cancer. Study-level results: T cell clonality was highest in uninvolved adjacent lung, above tumor. Only one tumor region went through sequencing, so heterogeneity may still be there.

Clones were sequenced by immunoSEQ multiplex PCR, and TCRdb holds only the in-frame ones, with some missing. The repertoire holds approximately 40,000 clones, roughly 86% seen once, with around 6.4% in the top ten. Notes on this clone: What it binds is unknown.

V was shortened by 5 bases and J by 6 bases, with 12 bases between the two germline ends. Germline V gene lookup returns CDR1 SGHTA and CDR2 FQGTGA. The CDR3 loop spans 13 amino acids. The sequence derives from a man aged 35 to 69 with stage I lung adenocarcinoma. The rearrangement links TRBV7-3 to TRBJ2-3, with D possibly being TRBD1 (5 bases). Specimen: peripheral blood, collected before any cancer treatment. The DNA of the CDR3 is TGTGCCAGCAGCCCCCAGGGCCCTGATACGCAGTATTTT. Encoded protein: CASSPQGPDTQYF. The complete variable domain, with remaining parts taken from reference TRBV7-3 and TRBJ2-3, reads GAGVSQTPSNKVTEKGKYVELRCDPISGHTALYWYRQSLGQGPEFLIYFQGTGAADDSGLPNDRFFAVRPEGSVSTLKIQRTERGDSAVYLCASSPQGPDTQYFGPGTRLTVL.